What follows describes a single TCR beta chain. Data came from immunoSEQ multiplex PCR; TCRdb stores just in-frame clones and leaves some out. Of roughly 160,000 clones in the sample, 84% were seen once. The sample comes from a study of blood T cell repertoires in COVID-19. At the level of the study: Specimens from acute and convalescent COVID-19 originated in the United States, Italy and Spain.

Trimming at V came to 0 bases and at J to 7 bases, leaving 4 bases not matched to a gene. The CDR3 covers 16 residues. Germline V gives CDR1 SGDLS, CDR2 YYNGEE. The clonotype originates from a man aged 65 to 79 with active or convalescent COVID-19. The chain carries TRBV9 and TRBJ1-6; 10 positions agree with TRBD1. Sequenced sample: peripheral blood. The CDR3: CASSVAWDRGNSPLHF. Here the CDR3 DNA reads TGTGCCAGCAGCGTAGCTTGGGACAGGGGAAATTCACCCCTCCACTTT.